This T cell receptor (beta chain) was identified in a study of blood T cell repertoires in COVID-19. Turning to the study itself: PBMCs, B-cell-depleted T cells, or T cells provided the cDNA or gDNA that made up the material.

Clones were read by immunoSEQ multiplex PCR, and TCRdb kept only the in-frame ones, dropping some. The data show some 220,000 clones, 80% seen once. The CDR3 sequence is 13 residues long. V was trimmed by 5 bases and J by 8 bases, leaving 10 bases between them. CDR1 and CDR2 from the germline V gene are MNHEY and SVGAGI. The source of this sequence is a woman in her sixties or seventies with acute or convalescent COVID-19. The chain links TRBV6-5 to TRBJ1-6; no definite D call. The material sequenced was peripheral blood. The CDR3 sequence is CASSLRRDSPLHF. DNA for the CDR3: TGTGCCAGCAGTCTGCGGCGAGATTCACCCCTCCACTTT.